One sample yielded the 25 T cell receptor beta chains listed below, sequenced in a study of siplizumab effects on memory and regulatory T cells. The assay was immunoSEQ multiplex PCR, and TCRdb's table has in-frame clones only and misses some. The table lists 65,000 to 85,000 clones, 90% to 95% of them singletons. Sequenced material: CD8+ T cells sorted from blood. The receptors derive from a human donor in good health.

The rearrangement joins TRBV19 to TRBJ1-5, with D possibly matching TRBD1 (6 bases). Germline V lookup: CDR1 LNHDA, CDR2 SQIVND (reference sequence). The CDR3 is made up of 15 amino acids. With 5 bases removed from V and 1 base from J, the gap between germline ends came to 12 bases. CDR3 region: CASSSTGLSNQPQHF. The CDR3 region has the DNA TGTGCCAGTAGTTCCACAGGGCTGAGCAATCAGCCCCAGCATTTT.

This clone is a singleton in its sample. V gene TRBV7-9 combines with J gene TRBJ2-5; D is possibly TRBD1 (6 bases). Germline CDR1 SEHNR, CDR2 FQNEAQ (reference sequence). V lost 5 bases to trimming and J lost 1 base, with 17 bases between them. This CDR3 spans 16 amino acids. The CDR3 spells CASSPTRDTSQETQYF. The CDR3 DNA sequence: TGTGCCAGCAGCCCGACCCGGGACACCTCCCAAGAGACCCAGTACTTC.

Only one count was recorded for this clone. The J gene is TRBJ2-1, the V gene TRBV9, with a weak D call TRBD2 (6 bases). Germline V gene sequence: CDR1 SGDLS, CDR2 YYNGEE. V lost 4 bases, J lost 8 bases, and 10 bases lay in between. The CDR3 sequence is 12 residues long. Here the CDR3 reads CASSRTMHEQFF. CDR3 DNA: TGTGCCAGCAGCCGGACTATGCATGAGCAGTTCTTC.

The chain joins TRBV9 to TRBJ2-1, with 7 bases aligning to TRBD1. The CDR3 has 14 amino acids. V was clipped by 3 bases and J by 8 bases; unmatched bases: 8. Germline CDR1 reads SGDLS; CDR2 reads YYNGEE. The CDR3 DNA reads as TGTGCCAGCAGCGGGGGACACAGGGGTGATGAGCAGTTCTTC. This sequence encodes CASSGGHRGDEQFF.

The chain couples TRBV25-1 to TRBJ1-6; the D is unclear. The CDR3 is 15 amino acids. The germline V and J ends were trimmed by 1 base and 4 bases, with 8 bases remaining between them. Germline assignment: CDR1 MGHDK and CDR2 SYGVNS. This CDR3 is CASSELEGYNSPLHF. The CDR3 region has the DNA TGTGCCAGCAGTGAATTGGAAGGATATAATTCACCCCTCCACTTT.

This sequence joins TRBV5-4 and TRBJ2-1, with 12 bases fitting TRBD2. The germline gives CDR1 SGHNT, CDR2 YYREEE (reference sequence). V lost 0 bases and J lost 7; bases outside the gene matches: 5. The CDR3 consists of 16 residues. As DNA, the CDR3 is TGTGCCAGCAGCTTGGCTAGCGGGGGGGGATCAAATGAGCAGTTCTTC. Translated: CASSLASGGGSNEQFF.

The V call is TRBV9, the J call TRBJ2-5; 7 nucleotides agree with TRBD1. The CDR3 has 14 amino acids. Per the germline V gene, CDR1 is SGDLS and CDR2 is YYNGEE. V dropped 4 bases and J dropped 3; count of bases not matched to a gene: 6. The CDR3 nucleotides read TGTGCCAGCAGCACAATTCAGGGGGAAGAGACCCAGTACTTC. Protein product: CASSTIQGEETQYF.

Worth noting for this clone: One end of the junction does not line up with germline, which may come from a read error. The V gene is TRBV2, the J gene TRBJ2-7, with TRBD1 matching 9 bases. Germline-derived CDR1 and CDR2 are SNHLY and FYNNEI. This CDR3 contains 12 residues. This CDR3 reads CASEQGAYEQHF. The CDR3 DNA follows: TGTGCCAGCGAACAGGGGGCCTACGAGCAGCACTTC.

This rearrangement joins TRBV28 to TRBJ2-2; 9 bases are shared with TRBD1. Looked up from germline, CDR1 is MDHEN and CDR2 is SYDVKM. The CDR3 has 16 residues. V lost 3 bases to trimming and J lost 7 bases; unmatched junction nucleotides: 9. In nucleotides, the CDR3 is TGTGCCAGCAGTTTGGAGAGGGGACAGGGTAGCGGGGAGCTGTTTTTT. Its protein is CASSLERGQGSGELFF.

This clone was seen more than once but under ten times. The J gene is TRBJ2-6, the V gene TRBV9; 7 bases align to TRBD1. The CDR3 loop spans 17 amino acids. Looked up from germline, CDR1 is SGDLS and CDR2 is YYNGEE. V was pared by 0 bases and J by 4 bases, with 7 bases of the junction left unmatched. The CDR3 loop reads CASSVEQGMSGANVLTF. The CDR3, as DNA: TGTGCCAGCAGCGTAGAACAGGGGATGTCGGGGGCCAACGTCCTGACTTTC. Drawing the rest from reference TRBV9 and TRBJ2-6, the complete variable domain is DSGVTQTPKHLITATGQRVTLRCSPRSGDLSVYWYQQSLDQGLQFLIQYYNGEERAKGNILERFSAQQFPDLHSELNLSSLELGDSALYFCASSVEQGMSGANVLTFGAGSRLTVL.

The chain has TRBV9 and TRBJ2-1; D call uncertain. The CDR3 sequence is 14 residues long. V lost 0 bases to trimming and J lost 6 bases, with 10 bases between them. The germline V gene has CDR1 SGDLS and CDR2 YYNGEE. Written as DNA, the CDR3 is TGTGCCAGCAGCGTAGCGGGTTCGGGCAATGAGCAGTTCTTC. This gives the protein CASSVAGSGNEQFF.

The chain combines TRBV14 with TRBJ2-5; 7 bases agree with TRBD1. CDR3 length: 13 amino acids. Germline V gives CDR1 SGHDN, CDR2 FVKESK. The ends lost 8 bases at V and 3 bases at J; junction bases unmatched: 6. The CDR3 DNA sequence: TGTGCCAGCGGGACCGGGACAGAAGAGACCCAGTACTTC. It is translated as CASGTGTEETQYF.

This clone appeared a few times. The V call is TRBV21-1, the J call TRBJ1-5. TRBV21-1 is a known pseudogene. The CDR3 totals 15 residues. The chain's CDR3 is CASSSWAGVNQPQHF. CDR3 coding DNA: TGTGCCAGCAGCTCCTGGGCAGGAGTCAATCAGCCCCAGCATTTT.

The chain joins TRBV14 to TRBJ2-7, with 8 positions matching TRBD2. CDR3 size: 15 residues. V lost 5 bases to trimming and J lost 2 bases; unmatched junction nucleotides: 8. CDR1 and CDR2 (germline): SGHDN, FVKESK. Here the CDR3 reads CASSAPGLVPYEQYF. The CDR3 coding sequence is TGTGCCAGCAGCGCACCGGGACTAGTCCCCTACGAGCAGTACTTC.

This clone was counted between two and nine times. V is TRBV7-6 and J is TRBJ2-7; D gene uncertain. Germline V gene data show CDR1 as SGHVS and CDR2 as FNYEAQ. V was trimmed by 5 bases and J by 1 base, leaving 18 bases between them. There are 16 residues in the CDR3. The DNA for the CDR3 is TGTGCCAGCAGCAATACCTCCATTTTGTTGTCCTACGAGCAGTACTTC. It codes for CASSNTSILLSYEQYF.

This chain connects TRBV10-1 to TRBJ1-1; no reliable D call. Germline assignment: CDR1 WNHNN and CDR2 SYGVQD (reference sequence). Between the trimmed V and J ends, which lost 3 bases and 8 bases, there was a span of 4 bases. The CDR3 is 10 residues long. The CDR3 DNA reads TGCGCCAGCAGTGAATCAGAAGCTTTCTTT. It specifies CASSESEAFF.

With regard to this clone: The same CDR3 can be traced to other DNA sequences in this sample. This chain connects TRBV4-3 to TRBJ2-3; D unclear. From germline, CDR1 is LGHNA and CDR2 YSLEER. The CDR3 sequence is 14 residues long. The ends were cut back, 0 bases at V and 1 base at J, with 5 bases in the middle. CDR3 nucleotide sequence: TGCGCCAGCAGCCAAGATCGTGGCACAGATACGCAGTATTTT. Translated: CASSQDRGTDTQYF.

V gene TRBV7-6 combines with J gene TRBJ1-3, with TRBD1 matching 11 bases. Germline CDR1 is SGHVS and CDR2 is FNYEAQ. This CDR3 region has 15 residues. J was trimmed by 8 bases and V by 5 bases; bases with no gene match: 8. In DNA, the CDR3 is TGTGCCAGCAGCCCAGGACAGGGGGCGCGGGACACCATATATTTT. This encodes CASSPGQGARDTIYF.

The chain is built from TRBV7-3 and TRBJ2-3, with D perhaps TRBD2 (6 bases). Trimming pared 5 bases from V and 2 bases from J, leaving 17 bases between. The CDR3 consists of 16 residues. CDR1 is SGHTA and CDR2 is FQGTGA in the germline V gene. The CDR3 DNA is TGTGCCAGCAGCAAAATGGGCGGGGAGAACACAGATACGCAGTATTTT. This sequence encodes CASSKMGGENTDTQYF. The variable domain in full, completed from reference TRBV7-3 and TRBJ2-3, reads GAGVSQTPSNKVTEKGKYVELRCDPISGHTALYWYRQSLGQGPEFLIYFQGTGAADDSGLPNDRFFAVRPEGSVSTLKIQRTERGDSAVYLCASSKMGGENTDTQYFGPGTRLTVL.

The sample holds one count of this clone. V usage is TRBV19 and J usage is TRBJ2-7; D is undetermined. The CDR3 has 13 residues. CDR1 LNHDA and CDR2 SQIVND come from the germline V gene (reference sequence). Trimming shortened V by 5 bases and J by 3 bases, and 11 bases separated the two germline ends. DNA for the CDR3: TGTGCCAGTAGTCACTTTCCCCTCTACGAGCAGTACTTC. It codes for CASSHFPLYEQYF. Full variable domain (missing parts from reference TRBV19 and TRBJ2-7): DGGITQSPKYLFRKEGQNVTLSCEQNLNHDAMYWYRQDPGQGLRLIYYSQIVNDFQKGDIAEGYSVSREKKESFPLTVTSAQKNPTAFYLCASSHFPLYEQYFGPGTRLTVT.

The genes are TRBV25-1 and TRBJ2-5; 8 bases map to TRBD1. The germline V gene encodes CDR1 MGHDK and CDR2 SYGVNS. CDR3 size: 15 residues. The V gene end was trimmed by 4 bases and the J gene end by 5 bases; junction bases not matched to a gene: 9. CDR3 in DNA: TGTGCCAGCAGTGCCCCTGGGACAGGTGGTGAGACCCAGTACTTC. This sequence encodes CASSAPGTGGETQYF. Full variable domain (outside the CDR3, taken from reference TRBV25-1 and TRBJ2-5): EADIYQTPRYLVIGTGKKITLECSQTMGHDKMYWYQQDPGMELHLIHYSYGVNSTEKGDLSSESTVSRIRTEHFPLTLESARPSHTSQYLCASSAPGTGGETQYFGPGTRLLVL.

V usage is TRBV5-6 and J usage is TRBJ1-1; D gene ambiguous. Deletions cut 0 bases from V and 0 bases from J, with 15 bases between. CDR1 is SGHDT and CDR2 is YYEEEE in the germline V gene. The CDR3 extends over 17 amino acids. CDR3 DNA sequence: TGTGCCAGCAGCTTGGAATTCGAAGGCCCGCTGAACACTGAAGCTTTCTTT. Translation gives CASSLEFEGPLNTEAFF. The full variable domain, with the rest looked up from reference TRBV5-6 and TRBJ1-1, is DAGVTQSPTHLIKTRGQQVTLRCSPKSGHDTVSWYQQALGQGPQFIFQYYEEEERQRGNFPDRFSGHQFPNYSSELNVNALLLGDSALYLCASSLEFEGPLNTEAFFGQGTRLTVV.

The chain employs TRBV18 and TRBJ2-3, with 10 bases lining up with TRBD1. The germline V gene has CDR1 KGHSH and CDR2 LQKENI. V gave up 6 bases and J gave up 6 bases; unmatched junction bases: 3. The CDR3 length is 13 residues. The CDR3 protein is CASSGTGVDTQYF. The CDR3 nucleotides read TGTGCCAGCTCCGGGACAGGGGTGGATACGCAGTATTTT.

The genes are TRBV7-9 and TRBJ1-2; D is uncertain. Trimming cost V 1 base and J 8 bases, with 5 bases left between them. Germline CDR1 reads SEHNR; CDR2 reads FQNEAQ (reference sequence). The CDR3 runs to 11 residues. CDR3 nucleotides: TGTGCCAGCAGCTTAGGGCCCGGCTACACCTTC. Translation gives CASSLGPGYTF. The whole variable domain, remainder taken from reference TRBV7-9 and TRBJ1-2, is DTGVSQNPRHKITKRGQNVTFRCDPISEHNRLYWYRQTLGQGPEFLTYFQNEAQLEKSRLLSDRFSAERPKGSFSTLEIQRTEQGDSAMYLCASSLGPGYTFGSGTRLTVV.

The chain has TRBV4-1 and TRBJ2-7; tentatively, D is TRBD1 or TRBD2 (5 bases each). Germline lookup yields CDR1 MGHRA and CDR2 YSYEKL. There are 16 residues in the CDR3. Trimming removed 4 bases from V and 3 bases from J, with 19 bases in between. The CDR3 nucleotides read TGCGCCAGCAGCCCGACAGACTACATGGGAGACTACGAGCAGTACTTC. Protein product: CASSPTDYMGDYEQYF.